This entry is about one T cell receptor beta chain. The CDR3 consists of 20 residues. From germline, CDR1 is SGDLS and CDR2 YYNGEE. Trimming at V came to 3 bases and at J to 0 bases, leaving 12 bases not matched to a gene. TCRdb reprocessed the RT-PCR reads with MiXCR, giving one entry per CDR3 protein. The sample lists about 700,000 distinct CDR3 sequences; 12% to 15% were seen once. V and J are TRBV9 and TRBJ2-2; 12 bases are shared with TRBD2. The sequenced sample was memory CD4+ T cells from blood. This sequence originates from a female donor in good health, serving as a healthy control. The CDR3 reads CASSGPQTTSGSANTGELFF. The CDR3 DNA reads TGTGCCAGCAGCGGCCCCCAGACGACTAGCGGGAGCGCGAACACCGGGGAGCTGTTTTTT. The complete variable domain, with remaining parts taken from reference TRBV9 and TRBJ2-2, reads DSGVTQTPKHLITATGQRVTLRCSPRSGDLSVYWYQQSLDQGLQFLIQYYNGEERAKGNILERFSAQQFPDLHSELNLSSLELGDSALYFCASSGPQTTSGSANTGELFFGEGSRLTVL.